Presented here are 32 T cell receptor beta chains from one specimen sequenced in a study of vaccination effects on CD4 cells after COVID-19 (dated by TCRdb to 2022 to 2024). In the ViraFEST assay, PBMC were stimulated with viral peptide pools, and antigen-specific CD4+ T cell clonotypes were then identified by expansion using TCR sequencing. After less than 13 days of culture, CD4+ T cells were isolated with the EasySep CD4+ T cell isolation kit. Two doses of either the BNT162b2 or the mRNA-1273 mRNA SARS-CoV-2 vaccine were administered to participants. The antigens of these receptors remain unknown. Libraries were built with the immunoSEQ multiplex PCR assay. Not all clones reach the TCRdb copy of this immuneACCESS table, which keeps in-frame sequences only. Checked studies attribute under half of the gap to unresolved V genes and leave the rest unexplained. The sample table lists approximately 74,000 clones, around 74% of them with a count of one. Of the sample, roughly 1.1% falls within the top ten clones.

Sequenced here: CD4+ T cells from PBMCs cultured with HCoV-OC43 spike peptides, sampled after COVID-19 vaccination. Read against the paper, the sample's cell subset or site label means: HCoV-OC43 spike overlapping peptide pool stimulation. Receptors were obtained from a human donor who received a COVID-19 vaccine.

CDR3 nucleotides: TGTGCCACCAGCATCGGTGGCCCGAACACTGAAGCTTTCTTT. Encoded protein: CATSIGGPNTEAFF. The V gene is TRBV15, the J gene TRBJ1-1; D gene ambiguous. CDR3 length equals 14 residues. Germline CDR1 is LNHNV and CDR2 is YYDKDF (reference sequence). Trimming cost V 4 bases and J 1 base, with 10 bases left between them.

The CDR3 sequence is CASRVQGSPFTEAFF. The CDR3 bases are TGTGCCAGCAGGGTCCAGGGGAGTCCGTTCACTGAAGCTTTCTTT. The chain combines TRBV2 with TRBJ1-1; D perhaps matches TRBD1 (6 bases). Trimming pared 6 bases from V and 4 bases from J, leaving 18 bases between. Germline values: CDR1 SNHLY, CDR2 FYNNEI. This CDR3 is built from 15 residues.

This chain's CDR3 is CASSEAGVGADTQYF. As DNA, the CDR3 is TGTGCCAGCAGTGAGGCGGGGGTTGGCGCAGATACGCAGTATTTT. The gene calls are TRBV2 and TRBJ2-3; TRBD2 aligns across 7 bases. Trimming took 3 bases from V and 4 from J; bases not matched to a gene: 7. The CDR3 consists of 15 residues. CDR1 and CDR2 from the germline V gene are SNHLY and FYNNEI.

This clone occurred a few times. The chain employs TRBV4-1 and TRBJ2-3; TRBD2 might be the D (5 bases). The V end lost 1 base, the J end lost 6 bases, and 20 bases lay between the germline ends. This CDR3 region has 17 residues. From germline, CDR1 is MGHRA and CDR2 YSYEKL. The DNA of the CDR3 is TGCGCCAGCAGCCAAGTGCTGGTGCGGGTACAAGGGGATACGCAGTATTTT. It codes for CASSQVLVRVQGDTQYF.

This chain links TRBV19 with TRBJ1-3, with 9 bases aligning to TRBD1. CDR1 is LNHDA, CDR2 SQIVND, per germline (reference sequence). This CDR3 has 15 residues. V lost 6 bases and J lost 0; bases outside the gene matches: 3. The CDR3 DNA sequence: TGTGCCAGTAGAGACAGGGGGAGCTCTGGAAACACCATATATTTT. Protein sequence: CASRDRGSSGNTIYF. The full variable domain, rest sourced from reference TRBV19 and TRBJ1-3, is DGGITQSPKYLFRKEGQNVTLSCEQNLNHDAMYWYRQDPGQGLRLIYYSQIVNDFQKGDIAEGYSVSREKKESFPLTVTSAQKNPTAFYLCASRDRGSSGNTIYFGEGSWLTVV.

This chain links TRBV19 with TRBJ1-1, with 9 nucleotides matching TRBD1. Germline V CDR1 and CDR2: LNHDA, SQIVND (reference sequence). This CDR3 contains 17 residues. V lost 7 bases, J lost 1 base, and 13 bases stayed unmatched. CDR3 sequence reads: CASTPGTGWTKNTEAFF. The DNA of the CDR3 is TGTGCCAGTACCCCCGGGACAGGGTGGACGAAGAACACTGAAGCTTTCTTT. Drawing the rest from reference TRBV19 and TRBJ1-1, the complete variable domain is DGGITQSPKYLFRKEGQNVTLSCEQNLNHDAMYWYRQDPGQGLRLIYYSQIVNDFQKGDIAEGYSVSREKKESFPLTVTSAQKNPTAFYLCASTPGTGWTKNTEAFFGQGTRLTVV.

The V gene is TRBV28, the J gene TRBJ2-1; 9 positions match TRBD2. CDR3 length: 13 amino acids. Germline CDR1 is MDHEN and CDR2 is SYDVKM. The CDR3: CGNPSGARNEQFF. The CDR3 DNA follows: TGTGGAAATCCTAGCGGGGCAAGGAATGAGCAGTTCTTC.

A single count supports this clone. The chain is built from TRBV5-1 and TRBJ2-2; D might be TRBD2 (6 bases). V gave up 4 bases and J gave up 6 bases, with 10 bases separating them. The CDR3 has 13 amino acids. Germline V gene sequence: CDR1 SGHRS, CDR2 YFSETQ. This chain's CDR3 is CASSRGTPGELFF. CDR3 DNA sequence: TGCGCCAGCAGCCGCGGGACCCCCGGGGAGCTGTTTTTT.

The chain's CDR3 is CATLGPKGWSPLHF. DNA of the CDR3: TGCGCCACCCTCGGACCGAAAGGCTGGTCACCCCTCCACTTT. This rearrangement joins TRBV5-1 to TRBJ1-6; D call uncertain. There are 14 residues in the CDR3. Looked up from germline, CDR1 is SGHRS and CDR2 is YFSETQ. V gave up 9 bases and J gave up 10 bases, with 20 bases separating them.

This clone was found a few times. The gene calls are TRBV29-1 and TRBJ2-6; no clear D. CDR1 is SQVTM, CDR2 ANQGSEA, per germline. This CDR3 region has 12 residues. Deletions cut 6 bases from V and 2 bases from J, with 5 bases between. The CDR3 nucleotides read TGCAGCGTCGGCACTGGGGCCAACGTCCTGACTTTC. Translating it yields CSVGTGANVLTF. The full variable domain, with the rest looked up from reference TRBV29-1 and TRBJ2-6, is SAVISQKPSRDICQRGTSLTIQCQVDSQVTMMFWYRQQPGQSLTLIATANQGSEATYESGFVIDKFPISRPNLTFSTLTVSNMSPEDSSIYLCSVGTGANVLTFGAGSRLTVL.

This chain joins TRBV10-3 and TRBJ2-7; D may be TRBD1 (6 bases). In germline, CDR1 is ENHRY, CDR2 SYGVKD. The CDR3 is made up of 14 amino acids. The V and J ends lost 10 bases and 0 bases respectively, with 16 bases between them. CDR3 DNA: TGTGCCACCAGGGGCATGGGGGACTCCTACGAGCAGTACGTC. Amino acid sequence: CATRGMGDSYEQYV.

V is TRBV30 and J is TRBJ1-2, with D tentatively TRBD1 (6 bases). Germline CDR1 GTSNPN, CDR2 SVGIG (reference sequence). The CDR3 has 14 amino acids. V was shortened by 3 bases and J by 1 base, with 12 bases between the two germline ends. The chain's CDR3 is CAWSGQLFNYGYTF. The CDR3 coding sequence is TGTGCCTGGAGCGGACAGCTCTTTAACTATGGCTACACCTTC.

This clone has only one observation. The J gene is TRBJ2-1, the V gene TRBV2; either TRBD1 or TRBD2 may supply D (6 bases each). The length of the CDR3 is 14 residues. Between the trimmed V and J ends, which lost 7 bases and 4 bases, there was a span of 14 bases. CDR1 is SNHLY, CDR2 FYNNEI, per germline. The CDR3 region is CASTGAVPYNEQFF. DNA for the CDR3: TGTGCCAGCACGGGGGCAGTCCCATACAATGAGCAGTTCTTC.

The chain carries TRBV25-1 and TRBJ1-3; TRBD1 aligns across 8 bases. After removal of 3 bases from V and 4 bases from J, the junction contained 2 bases not matched to a gene. The CDR3 contains 14 residues. The V gene's germline CDR1 is MGHDK and CDR2 SYGVNS. In DNA, the CDR3 is TGTGCCAGCAGTGATCGGACAGGGGGAAACACCATATATTTT. The encoded protein is CASSDRTGGNTIYF.

The rearrangement links TRBV7-2 to TRBJ2-3, with 10 bases aligning to TRBD2. Unmatched junction bases numbered 12, after V lost 6 bases and J lost 0 bases. The CDR3 totals 18 residues. The V gene's germline CDR1 is SGHTA and CDR2 FQGNSA. The CDR3 loop reads CASSRTLLAGVSTDTQYF. The CDR3 DNA sequence: TGTGCCAGCAGTCGTACACTTCTAGCGGGAGTTAGCACAGATACGCAGTATTTT.

V gene TRBV27 combines with J gene TRBJ1-1, with 7 bases that match TRBD1. The V and J ends lost 3 bases and 0 bases, in that order; junction bases with no gene match: 4. The germline gives CDR1 MNHEY, CDR2 SMNVEV (reference sequence). The CDR3 has 15 residues. The CDR3 DNA reads TGTGCCAGCAGTTTGGGCAGGGGGATGAACACTGAAGCTTTCTTT. This codes for CASSLGRGMNTEAFF.

The rearrangement joins TRBV9 to TRBJ1-2, with 8 bases fitting TRBD1. The CDR3 is 14 amino acids. Germline V gives CDR1 SGDLS, CDR2 YYNGEE. J was trimmed by 8 bases and V by 0 bases; bases with no gene match: 6. The CDR3 region is CASSVGRGLGGYTF. The CDR3 DNA sequence: TGTGCCAGCAGCGTAGGCAGGGGGCTTGGAGGCTACACCTTC.

The chain couples TRBV27 to TRBJ1-1, with D possibly being TRBD1 (5 bases). CDR1 and CDR2 (germline): MNHEY, SMNVEV (reference sequence). Trimming shortened V by 6 bases and J by 1 base, and 18 bases separated the two germline ends. The CDR3 runs to 16 residues. CDR3: CASSLGWGLGNTEAFF. The CDR3 DNA is TGTGCCAGCAGCCTAGGGTGGGGACTGGGGAACACTGAAGCTTTCTTT.

The chain uses TRBV7-2 and TRBJ2-3; D gene unclear. The CDR3 contains 15 residues. V lost 2 bases and J 4 bases, leaving 13 bases between the germline ends. Germline V gene data show CDR1 as SGHTA and CDR2 as FQGNSA. The CDR3: CASSLLGLQADTQYF. The CDR3 DNA reads TGTGCCAGCAGCTTATTAGGTCTGCAGGCAGATACGCAGTATTTT.

The chain recombines TRBV6-6 with TRBJ1-3, with D possibly matching TRBD1 (5 bases). This CDR3 comprises 15 residues. Germline CDR1 MNHNY, CDR2 SVGAGI (reference sequence). V lost 3 bases and J lost 2, with 11 bases in between. This CDR3 reads CASSYLQGTGNTIYF. The CDR3 DNA reads TGTGCCAGCAGTTATCTTCAGGGAACTGGAAACACCATATATTTT.

This CDR3 is CASSYGAGKTDTQYF. The CDR3 DNA follows: TGTGCCAGCAGTTACGGCGCAGGCAAAACAGATACGCAGTATTTT. V is TRBV6-2 or TRBV6-3 and J is TRBJ2-3; D ambiguous. The CDR3 totals 15 residues. Germline assignment: CDR1 MNHEY and CDR2 SVGEGT. V was clipped by 2 bases and J by 3 bases, with 12 bases between them.

The J gene is TRBJ2-5, the V gene TRBV7-9; no clear D gene. V was trimmed by 1 base and J by 4 bases, leaving 10 bases between them. The germline gives CDR1 SEHNR, CDR2 FQNEAQ (reference sequence). The CDR3 is made up of 14 amino acids. CDR3 sequence reads: CASSLGLAVETQYF. In nucleotides, the CDR3 is TGTGCCAGCAGCTTAGGACTGGCCGTAGAGACCCAGTACTTC.

The chain's CDR3 is CASSEPVYGYTF. The CDR3 bases are TGTGCCAGCAGTGAACCAGTCTATGGCTACACCTTC. This chain links TRBV2 with TRBJ1-2; no firm D call. The CDR3 spans 12 residues. Deletions cut 2 bases from V and 4 bases from J, with 5 bases between. Germline CDR1 reads SNHLY; CDR2 reads FYNNEI.

V and J are TRBV12-5 and TRBJ2-4; 8 nucleotides align to TRBD1. Per the germline V gene, CDR1 is LGHNT and CDR2 is FRNRAP. Germline trimming cut 7 bases from V and 9 bases from J; bases unmatched to any gene: 8. The CDR3 extends over 13 amino acids. CDR3 DNA sequence: TGTGCTAGTGCATCGACAGGGGAGGCCATTCAGTACTTC. This encodes CASASTGEAIQYF.

The chain employs TRBV19 and TRBJ2-5; 8 bases are a match to TRBD1. Germline CDR1 and CDR2: LNHDA and SQIVND (reference sequence). This CDR3 spans 15 amino acids. J lost 3 bases, V lost 4 bases, and 7 bases had no gene match. The CDR3 nucleotides read TGTGCCAGTAGTAGTTATCCAGGGGGCGAAGAGACCCAGTACTTC. Translating gives CASSSYPGGEETQYF.

The gene calls are TRBV6-1 and TRBJ1-6, with a weak D call TRBD1 (6 bases). Germline CDR1 is MNHNS and CDR2 is SASEGT. V was cut by 2 bases and J by 2 bases, with 16 bases left in between. There are 18 residues in the CDR3. The CDR3 spells CASSESLQGSPYNSPLHF. DNA of the CDR3: TGTGCCAGCAGTGAATCCTTACAGGGCAGCCCCTATAATTCACCCCTCCACTTT.

The J gene is TRBJ2-1, the V gene TRBV7-2; D is possibly TRBD1 (6 bases). CDR3 length equals 15 residues. Between the trimmed V and J ends, which lost 5 bases and 0 bases, there was a span of 11 bases. CDR1 SGHTA and CDR2 FQGNSA come from the germline V gene. Written as DNA, the CDR3 is TGTGCCAGCAGCGAGAGGGGGTTCTCCTACAATGAGCAGTTCTTC. This translates into CASSERGFSYNEQFF. The whole variable domain, remainder taken from reference TRBV7-2 and TRBJ2-1, is GAGVSQSPSNKVTEKGKDVELRCDPISGHTALYWYRQSLGQGLEFLIYFQGNSAPDKSGLPSDRFSAERTGGSVSTLTIQRTQQEDSAVYLCASSERGFSYNEQFFGPGTRLTVL.

This rearrangement joins TRBV11-2 to TRBJ2-5; D uncertain. Germline-derived CDR1 and CDR2 are SGHAT and FQNNGV. CDR3 length: 11 residues. V gave up 5 bases and J gave up 9 bases, with 10 bases separating them. Here the CDR3 reads CASSPSRAQYF. CDR3 coding DNA: TGTGCCAGCAGCCCTAGTAGGGCCCAGTACTTC.

DNA of the CDR3: TGTGCCAGCAGCCAGGACGGATATAGCAATCAGCCCCAGCATTTT. This translates into CASSQDGYSNQPQHF. The chain couples TRBV7-9 to TRBJ1-5; D remains unclear. CDR1 and CDR2 from the germline V gene are SEHNR and FQNEAQ (reference sequence). Trimming pared 5 bases from V and 0 bases from J, leaving 11 bases between. The CDR3 is 15 residues long.

The chain recombines TRBV11-2 with TRBJ2-6; D is undetermined. V was cut by 5 bases and J by 12 bases, with 11 bases left in between. CDR3 length equals 12 residues. Germline CDR1 and CDR2: SGHAT and FQNNGV. The CDR3 loop reads CASSPVNGVLTF. DNA of the CDR3: TGTGCCAGCAGCCCAGTGAATGGCGTCCTGACTTTC. Using reference TRBV11-2 and TRBJ2-6 for the parts outside the CDR3, the full variable domain is EAGVAQSPRYKIIEKRQSVAFWCNPISGHATLYWYQQILGQGPKLLIQFQNNGVVDDSQLPKDRFSAERLKGVDSTLKIQPAKLEDSAVYLCASSPVNGVLTFGAGSRLTVL.

The rearrangement links TRBV6-6 to TRBJ1-2; possibly TRBD1 for D (5 bases). V lost 6 bases, J lost 2 bases, and 7 bases lay in between. Germline V CDR1 and CDR2: MNHNY, SVGAGI (reference sequence). This CDR3 contains 12 residues. The CDR3 is CASSRQNYGYTF. The CDR3, as DNA: TGTGCCAGCAGCCGACAGAACTATGGCTACACCTTC.

The rearrangement links TRBV6-5 to TRBJ2-3; no clear D gene. Germline assignment: CDR1 MNHEY and CDR2 SVGAGI. This CDR3 is built from 14 residues. The ends were cut back, 2 bases at V and 1 base at J, with 7 bases in the middle. This CDR3 is CASSYNRGTDTQYF. CDR3 DNA sequence: TGTGCCAGCAGTTACAACAGAGGCACAGATACGCAGTATTTT.